This T cell receptor beta chain appears in the sequencing data of a study of spatial heterogeneity in lung cancer. Study-level points and caveats: Tracking of tumor mutation counts was seen in expanded intratumoral alpha and beta TCR counts.

TCRdb reprocessed the 5' RACE reads with MiXCR, giving one entry per CDR3 protein. The table lists thousands of distinct CDR3 sequences, roughly 6% of them singletons. The sample holds many counts of this clonotype. No antigen is known for it. CDR1 is SGHTA and CDR2 is FQGNSA in the germline V gene. The V segment lost 5 bases and the J segment 4 bases; nucleotides outside the gene matches: 2. This CDR3 comprises 13 residues. Indicated time point: sample taken at primary tumor resection. The sequencing used lung tumor tissue, collected at surgery. This chain uses TRBV7-2 with TRBJ1-1; 9 bases fit TRBD1. This receptor was taken from a female donor with early-stage non-small cell lung cancer. CDR3 sequence reads: CASSVTGGTEAFF. The DNA for the CDR3 is TGTGCCAGCAGCGTGACAGGGGGCACTGAAGCTTTCTTT.